This T cell receptor (beta chain) was observed in a study of cytomegalovirus exposure and HLA in healthy donors. The CDR3 is 16 residues long. Germline lookup yields CDR1 KGHSH and CDR2 LQKENI. The ends lost 0 bases at V and 6 bases at J; junction bases unmatched: 10. Clones were sequenced by immunoSEQ multiplex PCR, and TCRdb holds only the in-frame ones, with some missing. The table lists about 130,000 clones, around 92% of them singletons. The chain is built from TRBV18 and TRBJ1-1, with 7 bases matching TRBD1. The source of this sequence is a man aged 30-40 years in good health and CMV-seronegative. Sequenced: PBMCs. CDR3 DNA sequence: TGTGCCAGCTCACCACCCAACAGGGGTCGCCGCCCTGAAGCTTTCTTT. Amino acids: CASSPPNRGRRPEAFF.